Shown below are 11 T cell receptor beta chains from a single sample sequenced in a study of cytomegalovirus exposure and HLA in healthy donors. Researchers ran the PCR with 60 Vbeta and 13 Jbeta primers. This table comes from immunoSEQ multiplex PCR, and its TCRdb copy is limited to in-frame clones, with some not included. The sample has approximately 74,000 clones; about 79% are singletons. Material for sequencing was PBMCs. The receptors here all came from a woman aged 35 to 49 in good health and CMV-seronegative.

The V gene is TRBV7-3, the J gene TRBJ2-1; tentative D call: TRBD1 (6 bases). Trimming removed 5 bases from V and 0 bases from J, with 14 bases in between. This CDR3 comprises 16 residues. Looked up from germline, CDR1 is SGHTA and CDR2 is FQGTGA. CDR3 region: CASSTNRASSYNEQFF. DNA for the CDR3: TGTGCCAGCAGCACCAACAGGGCGAGCTCCTACAATGAGCAGTTCTTC.

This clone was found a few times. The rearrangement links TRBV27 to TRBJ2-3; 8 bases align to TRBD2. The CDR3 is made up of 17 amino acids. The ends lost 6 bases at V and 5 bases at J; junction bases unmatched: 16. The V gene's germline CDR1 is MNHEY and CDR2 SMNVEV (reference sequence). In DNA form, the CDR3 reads TGTGCCAGCAGCTCCTTCAGGGTTCTCGCGGGAGGAGATACGCAGTATTTT. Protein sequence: CASSSFRVLAGGDTQYF.

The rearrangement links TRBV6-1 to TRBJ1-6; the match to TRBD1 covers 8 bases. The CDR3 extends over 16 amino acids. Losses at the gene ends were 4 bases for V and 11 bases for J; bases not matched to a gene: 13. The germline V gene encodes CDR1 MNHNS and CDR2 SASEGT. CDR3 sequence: CASSVQGELVTPPLHF. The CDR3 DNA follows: TGTGCCAGCAGTGTACAGGGGGAACTGGTTACTCCACCCCTCCACTTT.

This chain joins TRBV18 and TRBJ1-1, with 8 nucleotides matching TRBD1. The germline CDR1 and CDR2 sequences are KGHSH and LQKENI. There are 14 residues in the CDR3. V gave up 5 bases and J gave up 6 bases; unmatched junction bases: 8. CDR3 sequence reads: CASSGSQGAAEAFF. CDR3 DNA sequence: TGTGCCAGCTCAGGTTCCCAGGGGGCGGCTGAAGCTTTCTTT.

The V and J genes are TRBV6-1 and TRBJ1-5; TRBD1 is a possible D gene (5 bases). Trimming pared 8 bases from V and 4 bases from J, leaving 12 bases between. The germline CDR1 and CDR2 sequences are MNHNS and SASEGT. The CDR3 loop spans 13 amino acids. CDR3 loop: CASRGGWNQPQHF. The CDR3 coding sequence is TGTGCCAGCCGGGGGGGTTGGAATCAGCCCCAGCATTTT.

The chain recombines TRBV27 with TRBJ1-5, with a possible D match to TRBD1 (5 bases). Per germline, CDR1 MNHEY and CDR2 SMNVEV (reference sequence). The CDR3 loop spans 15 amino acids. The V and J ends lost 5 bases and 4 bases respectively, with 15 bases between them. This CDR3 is CASSPYEAGNQPQHF. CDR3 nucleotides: TGTGCCAGCAGTCCTTACGAGGCAGGGAATCAGCCCCAGCATTTT.

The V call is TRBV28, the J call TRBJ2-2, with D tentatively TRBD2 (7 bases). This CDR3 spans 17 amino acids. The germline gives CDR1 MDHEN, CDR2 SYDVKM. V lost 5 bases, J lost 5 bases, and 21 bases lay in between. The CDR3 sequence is CASSPGAAGVRTGELFF. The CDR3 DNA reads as TGTGCCAGCAGTCCAGGGGCGGCGGGAGTACGGACCGGGGAGCTGTTTTTT. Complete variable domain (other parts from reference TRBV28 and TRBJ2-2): DVKVTQSSRYLVKRTGEKVFLECVQDMDHENMFWYRQDPGLGLRLIYFSYDVKMKEKGDIPEGYSVSREKKERFSLILESASTNQTSMYLCASSPGAAGVRTGELFFGEGSRLTVL.

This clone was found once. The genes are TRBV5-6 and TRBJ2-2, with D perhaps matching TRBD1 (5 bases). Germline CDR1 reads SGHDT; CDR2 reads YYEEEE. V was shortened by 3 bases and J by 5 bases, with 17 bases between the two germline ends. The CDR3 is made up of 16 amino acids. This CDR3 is CASSSPEDSITGELFF. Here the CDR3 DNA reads TGTGCCAGCAGCTCCCCCGAAGACAGCATAACCGGGGAGCTGTTTTTT.

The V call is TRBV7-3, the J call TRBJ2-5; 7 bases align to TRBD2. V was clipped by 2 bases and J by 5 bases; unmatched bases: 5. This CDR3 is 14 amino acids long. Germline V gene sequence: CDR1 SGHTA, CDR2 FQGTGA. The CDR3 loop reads CASSLQAGRETQYF. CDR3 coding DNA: TGTGCCAGCAGCTTACAGGCCGGGAGGGAGACCCAGTACTTC.

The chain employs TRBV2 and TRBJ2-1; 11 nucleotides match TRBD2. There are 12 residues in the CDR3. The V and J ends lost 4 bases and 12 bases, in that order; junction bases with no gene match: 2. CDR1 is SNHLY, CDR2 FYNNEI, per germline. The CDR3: CASSGTSGRQFF. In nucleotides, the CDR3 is TGTGCCAGCAGTGGTACTAGCGGGAGGCAGTTCTTC.

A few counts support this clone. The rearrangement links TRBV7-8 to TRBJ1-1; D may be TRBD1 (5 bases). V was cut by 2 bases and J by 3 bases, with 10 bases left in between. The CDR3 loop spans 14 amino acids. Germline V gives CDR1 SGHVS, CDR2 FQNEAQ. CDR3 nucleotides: TGTGCCAGCAGCTTATTCGTAGGGGACACTGAAGCTTTCTTT. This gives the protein CASSLFVGDTEAFF.